What follows are 32 T cell receptor beta chains derived from one specimen sequenced in a study of T cell responses to AZD1222 COVID-19 vaccine. TCRdb keeps only in-frame clones here, not all; method: immunoSEQ multiplex PCR. The sample has some 150,000 clones; 88% are singletons. The specimen comprised peripheral blood, sampled on day 0 of AZD1222 vaccination. The receptor source for this set is an adult in good health.

The chain uses TRBV11-2 and TRBJ2-5; no definite D call. Deletions cut 5 bases from V and 5 bases from J, with 18 bases between. The germline gives CDR1 SGHAT, CDR2 FQNNGV. The CDR3 contains 15 residues. CDR3 in amino acids: CASSQGVTLGETQYF. Written as DNA, the CDR3 is TGTGCCAGCAGCCAAGGCGTGACTCTAGGGGAGACCCAGTACTTC.

The chain is built from TRBV5-1 and TRBJ1-1; possibly TRBD1 for D (5 bases). V was shortened by 0 bases and J by 0 bases, with 12 bases between the two germline ends. The CDR3 loop spans 16 amino acids. Looked up from germline, CDR1 is SGHRS and CDR2 is YFSETQ. CDR3 loop: CASSLATGLVNTEAFF. The CDR3 coding sequence is TGCGCCAGCAGCTTGGCCACGGGGCTGGTGAACACTGAAGCTTTCTTT.

The rearrangement links TRBV5-1 to TRBJ2-7, with D uncertain. Germline CDR1 reads SGHRS; CDR2 reads YFSETQ. The CDR3 runs 13 residues. Trimming removed 5 bases at V and 3 bases at J, with 12 bases between. CDR3 loop: CASSRTESYEQYF. The DNA for the CDR3 is TGCGCCAGCAGTCGGACGGAGAGCTACGAGCAGTACTTC.

The chain employs TRBV6-2 or TRBV6-3 and TRBJ2-7; D might be TRBD1 (6 bases). The ends were cut back, 2 bases at V and 3 bases at J, with 11 bases in the middle. CDR3 length: 14 amino acids. From germline, CDR1 is MNHEY and CDR2 SVGEGT. The CDR3 spells CASSYTRDNYEQYF. Here the CDR3 DNA reads TGTGCCAGCAGTTACACCCGGGACAACTACGAGCAGTACTTC.

This clone came up a few times. The chain combines TRBV12-2 with TRBJ2-1; TRBD2 reflects the table's D call only, with no check against the DNA. TRBV12-2 represents a pseudogene. The CDR3 covers 16 residues. DNA of the CDR3: TGTGCAAGTCGCCCTCGCGGGGGGGGTGTCCTAAATGAGCAGTTCTTC. Amino acid sequence: CASRPRGGGVLNEQFF.

CDR3 amino acids: CASSQVAGVPTDTQYF. CDR3 sequence (DNA): TGCGCCAGCAGCCAAGTAGCGGGGGTCCCCACAGATACGCAGTATTTT. The rearrangement links TRBV4-3 to TRBJ2-3, with 9 nucleotides matching TRBD2. The CDR3 loop spans 16 amino acids. The germline V gene encodes CDR1 LGHNA and CDR2 YSLEER. The J segment lost 2 bases and the V segment lost 1 base, leaving 4 bases of the junction unmatched.

This clone has just one count. The chain has TRBV6-5 and TRBJ2-7; tentative D call: TRBD1 (6 bases). This CDR3 contains 14 residues. Germline V gives CDR1 MNHEY, CDR2 SVGAGI. V was cut by 5 bases and J by 3 bases, with 14 bases left in between. In DNA form, the CDR3 reads TGTGCCAGCAGTCGAGAGACAGGACGCTACGAGCAGTACTTC. It encodes CASSRETGRYEQYF.

This chain uses TRBV27 with TRBJ1-5; the D is unclear. Germline V gene lookup returns CDR1 MNHEY and CDR2 SMNVEV (reference sequence). Trimming stripped 8 bases from V and 0 bases from J, with 14 bases between. CDR3 length: 15 residues. CDR3 amino acids: CASSRTSPSNQPQHF. The CDR3 bases are TGTGCCAGCTCCCGAACCTCACCTAGCAATCAGCCCCAGCATTTT.

This chain joins TRBV5-5 and TRBJ2-1, with TRBD2 as a possible D gene (5 bases). Germline-derived CDR1 and CDR2 are SGHKS and YYEKEE (reference sequence). This CDR3 has 14 amino acids. The germline V and J ends were trimmed by 4 bases and 6 bases, with 14 bases remaining between them. CDR3 residues: CASSLPSAGNEQFF. The CDR3 DNA reads TGTGCCAGCAGCCTCCCCTCGGCGGGCAATGAGCAGTTCTTC.

V usage is TRBV5-1 and J usage is TRBJ1-1; the D is unclear. Between the trimmed V and J ends, which lost 0 bases and 10 bases, there was a span of 10 bases. CDR3 length equals 12 residues. The germline V gene encodes CDR1 SGHRS and CDR2 YFSETQ. The CDR3 nucleotides are TGCGCCAGCAGCTTGGATACGGGCTCAGCTTTCTTT. Its protein product is CASSLDTGSAFF.

V usage is TRBV12-1 and J usage is TRBJ2-4; the table's D gene call, TRBD2, was not cross checked with the DNA. TRBV12-1 is described as a pseudogene. The CDR3 covers 15 residues. CDR3 amino acids: CASSHLAGGKNIQYF. Written as DNA, the CDR3 is TGTGCCAGCAGTCACCTAGCGGGGGGGAAAAACATTCAGTACTTC.

V usage is TRBV4-2 and J usage is TRBJ1-1; D is unresolved. V was shortened by 0 bases and J by 4 bases, with 15 bases between the two germline ends. Germline V CDR1 and CDR2: LGHNA, YNFKEQ. The CDR3 contains 16 residues. The CDR3 DNA reads TGTGCCAGCAGCCAAGAAGGGTCGGGCGTGTCCACTGAAGCTTTCTTT. Protein product: CASSQEGSGVSTEAFF.

The chain uses TRBV6-6 and TRBJ2-6; TRBD1 matches at 8 bases. Trimming at V came to 6 bases and at J to 1 base, leaving 8 bases not matched to a gene. The length of the CDR3 is 17 residues. Looked up from germline, CDR1 is MNHNY and CDR2 is SVGAGI (reference sequence). The CDR3 is CASSRGDRTSGANVLTF. DNA of the CDR3: TGTGCCAGCAGCCGAGGGGACAGGACATCTGGGGCCAACGTCCTGACTTTC.

CDR3 region: CASSKAEDMSNYGYTF. For the CDR3, the DNA is TGTGCCAGCAGCAAAGCTGAGGACATGTCTAACTATGGCTACACCTTC. The genes are TRBV21-1 and TRBJ1-2; TRBD1 is the table's D call and was not checked against the DNA. TRBV21-1 is noted as a pseudogene. CDR3 length: 16 residues.

The chain links TRBV28 to TRBJ1-1, with a possible D match to TRBD1 (6 bases). This CDR3 region has 16 residues. The germline V gene has CDR1 MDHEN and CDR2 SYDVKM. V lost 5 bases and J lost 2, with 18 bases in between. CDR3 DNA sequence: TGTGCCAGCAGTCCCCTGAGTCGGGGGCGCAACACTGAAGCTTTCTTT. Amino acids: CASSPLSRGRNTEAFF.

The chain couples TRBV6-5 to TRBJ1-3; D is uncertain. The length of the CDR3 is 14 residues. Germline V gene lookup returns CDR1 MNHEY and CDR2 SVGAGI. V shed 0 bases and J shed 0 bases, with 3 bases lying between them. The CDR3 DNA follows: TGTGCCAGCAGTTACTCCGTCTCTGGAAACACCATATATTTT. It is translated as CASSYSVSGNTIYF.

The V gene is TRBV10-2, the J gene TRBJ2-7; TRBD1 aligns across 9 bases. J gave up 2 bases and V 7 bases, and 6 bases lay outside the gene matches. CDR1 and CDR2 (germline): WSHSY, SAAADI. CDR3 length: 14 residues. CDR3 loop: CASIPGQGTYEQYF. The CDR3 DNA follows: TGCGCCAGCATCCCGGGACAGGGCACCTACGAGCAGTACTTC.

V and J are TRBV19 and TRBJ1-4; no clear D. V lost 3 bases and J lost 7, with 6 bases in between. CDR3 length: 12 residues. Per germline, CDR1 LNHDA and CDR2 SQIVND (reference sequence). CDR3 sequence (DNA): TGTGCCAGTAGTATGGGCGGTGAAAAACTGTTTTTT. Translated, it gives CASSMGGEKLFF.

This clone was recorded once. The V and J genes are TRBV28 and TRBJ2-7, with 11 bases lining up with TRBD1. V was pared by 7 bases and J by 7 bases, with 12 bases of the junction left unmatched. The length of the CDR3 is 15 residues. CDR1 is MDHEN, CDR2 SYDVKM, per germline. This chain's CDR3 is CASNREDRGLGEQYF. The CDR3 nucleotides read TGTGCCAGCAACCGAGAGGACAGGGGGCTGGGGGAGCAGTACTTC. Full variable domain (missing parts from reference TRBV28 and TRBJ2-7): DVKVTQSSRYLVKRTGEKVFLECVQDMDHENMFWYRQDPGLGLRLIYFSYDVKMKEKGDIPEGYSVSREKKERFSLILESASTNQTSMYLCASNREDRGLGEQYFGPGTRLTVT.

V is TRBV28 and J is TRBJ2-3; the match to TRBD2 covers 8 bases. With V trimmed by 1 base and J by 4 bases, 4 bases remained unmatched. Looked up from germline, CDR1 is MDHEN and CDR2 is SYDVKM. The CDR3 is made up of 15 amino acids. In DNA, the CDR3 is TGTGCCAGCAGTTTATCAGCGGGGGCACCAGATACGCAGTATTTT. It encodes CASSLSAGAPDTQYF.

The gene calls are TRBV18 and TRBJ1-2, with 10 bases that match TRBD1. CDR3 size: 15 residues. Trimming took 3 bases from V and 7 from J; bases not matched to a gene: 8. CDR1 and CDR2 from the germline V gene are KGHSH and LQKENI. The CDR3 DNA reads as TGTGCCAGCTCACCCCCGACAGGGGGCAGGGGTGGCTACACCTTC. This translates into CASSPPTGGRGGYTF.

The chain combines TRBV7-6 with TRBJ2-2; 7 positions match TRBD2. The CDR3 consists of 15 residues. With V trimmed by 3 bases and J by 1 base, 2 bases remained unmatched. Per the germline V gene, CDR1 is SGHVS and CDR2 is FNYEAQ. In DNA form, the CDR3 reads TGTGCCAGCAGCTTGGCTAGCGGGAACACCGGGGAGCTGTTTTTT. It codes for CASSLASGNTGELFF.

The V and J genes are TRBV6-1 and TRBJ2-2; a possible D gene is TRBD1 (5 bases). CDR1 and CDR2 from the germline V gene are MNHNS and SASEGT. This CDR3 is built from 16 residues. V was cut by 1 base and J by 3 bases, with 12 bases left in between. The CDR3, as DNA: TGTGCCAGCAGTGAAGTGCCAGGGCTCTACACCGGGGAGCTGTTTTTT. Amino acid sequence: CASSEVPGLYTGELFF.

V usage is TRBV3-1 (or the pseudogene TRBV3-2) and J usage is TRBJ1-2; D not resolved. Germline CDR1 reads LGHDT; CDR2 reads YNNKEL (reference sequence). V dropped 0 bases and J dropped 1 base, with 15 bases sitting between them. This CDR3 is built from 17 residues. The chain's CDR3 is CASSQDPGRRFNYGYTF. The CDR3 DNA is TGTGCCAGCAGCCAAGATCCCGGGCGCAGATTTAACTATGGCTACACCTTC.

The chain couples TRBV28 to TRBJ1-2; 9 positions agree with TRBD1. Germline loops: CDR1 MDHEN, CDR2 SYDVKM. V gave up 5 bases and J gave up 6 bases; unmatched junction bases: 16. This CDR3 is built from 17 residues. The CDR3 region is CASSAPPGQGLHDGYTF. The CDR3 nucleotides read TGTGCCAGCAGTGCTCCCCCGGGACAGGGTCTCCATGATGGCTACACCTTC.

The V call is TRBV2, the J call TRBJ1-2, with D tentatively TRBD1 (6 bases). V gave up 4 bases and J gave up 4 bases, with 10 bases separating them. CDR1 is SNHLY and CDR2 is FYNNEI in the germline V gene. CDR3 length: 13 residues. The CDR3 nucleotides read TGTGCCAGCAGTGTTAAAGGGGGCTATGGCTACACCTTC. Its translation is CASSVKGGYGYTF.

The V and J genes are TRBV28 and TRBJ1-5; 7 bases align to TRBD1. CDR1 and CDR2 (germline): MDHEN, SYDVKM. Germline trimming cut 5 bases from V and 3 bases from J; bases unmatched to any gene: 4. The CDR3 is 14 residues long. CDR3 sequence reads: CASSHGTVNQPQHF. The CDR3 DNA reads TGTGCCAGCAGTCACGGGACAGTCAATCAGCCCCAGCATTTT.

This clone was counted only a few times. The rearrangement uses TRBV19 and TRBJ2-7, with D unclear. The CDR3 contains 10 residues. Per the germline V gene, CDR1 is LNHDA and CDR2 is SQIVND (reference sequence). Trimming left V 4 bases short and J 8 bases short, with 6 bases between. The CDR3 is CASSNYKQYF. The CDR3 bases are TGTGCCAGTAGTAATTATAAGCAGTACTTC.

The chain uses TRBV4-2 and TRBJ2-1, with unresolved D. The V end lost 4 bases, the J end lost 4 bases, and 14 bases lay between the germline ends. The germline V gene encodes CDR1 LGHNA and CDR2 YNFKEQ. CDR3 length: 15 amino acids. The CDR3 reads CASSPDLRLYNEQFF. Here the CDR3 DNA reads TGTGCCAGCAGCCCTGACCTACGGCTGTACAATGAGCAGTTCTTC.

J is TRBJ2-7 and V is TRBV18; a possible D gene is TRBD2 (6 bases). V lost 5 bases and J 4 bases, leaving 12 bases between the germline ends. This CDR3 is built from 13 residues. Germline V gene sequence: CDR1 KGHSH, CDR2 LQKENI. The CDR3 loop is CASSTREKYEQYF. Written as DNA, the CDR3 is TGTGCCAGCTCAACGCGGGAAAAGTACGAGCAGTACTTC.

Comment on this clone: This CDR3 is also generated by other DNA sequences in the sample. The chain recombines TRBV5-6 with TRBJ1-1; D gene unclear. Germline V gene sequence: CDR1 SGHDT, CDR2 YYEEEE. V was cut by 7 bases and J by 0 bases, with 13 bases left in between. The CDR3 spans 14 residues. The CDR3 is CASSLRGMNTEAFF. The CDR3 DNA follows: TGTGCCAGCTCCCTGAGAGGCATGAACACTGAAGCTTTCTTT.

This clone came up once. The chain uses TRBV6-2 or TRBV6-3 and TRBJ2-1; 9 nucleotides match TRBD2. Per germline, CDR1 MNHEY and CDR2 SVGEGT. V shed 2 bases and J 1 base; nucleotides not matched to a gene: 6. This CDR3 is 17 amino acids long. The CDR3 reads CASSYPRLAESYNEQFF. CDR3 DNA: TGTGCCAGCAGTTACCCACGACTAGCGGAGTCCTACAATGAGCAGTTCTTC.